A selection of T cell receptor beta chains follows, all from one sample in a study of blood T cells in healthy people across ages. Via MiXCR, TCRdb re-called the 5' RACE reads, giving one row per CDR3 protein. The sample carries 800,000 or so distinct CDR3 sequences, 20% to 25% recorded once. This sample was shared with a second study, whose subject was T cells of mothers and their children.

The sequenced sample consisted of blood. The receptors originated from a boy aged 5 to 17 in good health. Each CDR3 is given with its conserved first and last residue. The D gene is left open where the match is weak. Where a row states a size, it is once, few, many or the class of an expanded clone; other rows omit it.

DNA	CDR3	J	V	D	size
TGTGCCAGCAGTTCCACAGGGGTATCAGAGACCCAGTACTTC	CASSSTGVSETQYF	TRBJ2-5	TRBV28	TRBD1	few
TGTGCCAGCAGTTTAGCCGCTGGGGGACTAAAGACCCAGTACTTC	CASSLAAGGLKTQYF	TRBJ2-5	TRBV28	TRBD2	NA
TGTGCCACCAGTGATTTCGGGACAGGGGACTCCAATGAGCAGTTCTTC	CATSDFGTGDSNEQFF	TRBJ2-1	TRBV24-1	TRBD1	few
TGCAGCGTTGAAGATCACGGCAAATGGGGTGAAAAACTGTTTTTT	CSVEDHGKWGEKLFF	TRBJ1-4	TRBV29-1	NA	NA
TGTGCCAGCAGCTCCTCAGACAGGAATGAGCAGTTCTTC	CASSSSDRNEQFF	TRBJ2-1	TRBV7-3	NA	few
TGTGCCAGCATCGGCGGCGGTTACTACAATGAGCAGTTCTTC	CASIGGGYYNEQFF	TRBJ2-1	TRBV2	NA	few
TGTGCCAGCAGCTTCGGGGCTGTCGGGGAGACCCAGTACTTC	CASSFGAVGETQYF	TRBJ2-5	TRBV11-2	NA	NA
TGCGCCAGCAGCCCGAGAAACGATGATGGATCCTACGAGCAGTACTTC	CASSPRNDDGSYEQYF	TRBJ2-7	TRBV4-3	NA	NA
TGCGCCAGCAGCCATTTGGGGGTGAATGAGCAGTTCTTC	CASSHLGVNEQFF	TRBJ2-1	TRBV4-3	NA	NA
TGTGCCAGCTCACTCACCCTTTCGGAGGGAAGAGCCGGGGAGCTGTTTTTT	CASSLTLSEGRAGELFF	TRBJ2-2	TRBV18	NA	few
TGTGCCAGCAGCCTCACAGATATTCTACCCCAGCATTTT	CASSLTDILPQHF	TRBJ1-5	TRBV6-2/TRBV6-3	NA	NA
TGCGCCAGCAGCAGACAGACAGGACAGCTAATCTACGAGCAGTACTTC	CASSRQTGQLIYEQYF	TRBJ2-7	TRBV5-1	NA	few
TGTGCCAGCAGTTTCCCCGGGTTCTCCCACGAGCAGTACTTC	CASSFPGFSHEQYF	TRBJ2-7	TRBV28	NA	NA
TGCAGTGCTACCGGGGACACCCTGAACACTGAAGCTTTCTTT	CSATGDTLNTEAFF	TRBJ1-1	TRBV20-1	NA	few
TGTGCCAGCAGTTACGCGGAGGGGAGAAAGACCCAGTACTTC	CASSYAEGRKTQYF	TRBJ2-5	TRBV6-2/TRBV6-3	NA	few
TGTGCCAGCAGTTTCATACGACGAGGCAAAAACATTCAGTACTTC	CASSFIRRGKNIQYF	TRBJ2-4	TRBV28	NA	few
TGCAGTGCTAGTAGAGCAGGGAGGCATGAGCAGTTCTTC	CSASRAGRHEQFF	TRBJ2-1	TRBV20-1	NA	few
TGCGCCAGCAGTGATCTCTTCGGGACTAGTCGCTATGAGCAGTTCTTC	CASSDLFGTSRYEQFF	TRBJ2-1	TRBV10-2	TRBD2	few
TGCAGCGTTGAAGAGTCGGCAGGGAGGAACACTGAAGCTTTCTTT	CSVEESAGRNTEAFF	TRBJ1-1	TRBV29-1	NA	few
TGTGCCAGCAGTTACACCGCGGGAGGCGGAGATACGCAGTATTTT	CASSYTAGGGDTQYF	TRBJ2-3	TRBV6-5	TRBD2	few
TGTGCCAGCAGGGATTGGAGCACAGATACGCAGTATTTT	CASRDWSTDTQYF	TRBJ2-3	TRBV7-2	NA	NA
TGTGCCAGCAGTTCTAGGGACTTTACCTACAATGAGCAGTTCTTC	CASSSRDFTYNEQFF	TRBJ2-1	TRBV6-6	NA	NA
TGTGCCAGCAGCCAAGGGGCGCGGGGGGTTGCAAAAGAGACCCAGTACTTC	CASSQGARGVAKETQYF	TRBJ2-5	TRBV3-1	TRBD2	few
TGTGCCAGCAGCTTAGATATCGGGACAGGGGGCGCCGAGCAGTACTTC	CASSLDIGTGGAEQYF	TRBJ2-7	TRBV7-2	TRBD1	NA
TGTGCCACCAGTGATTCCGGGACAGAGCCCCTTAATGAGCAGTTCTTC	CATSDSGTEPLNEQFF	TRBJ2-1	TRBV24-1	TRBD1	few
TGTGCCACCAGGCTAGCGGGAGGAGAGACCCAGTACTTC	CATRLAGGETQYF	TRBJ2-5	TRBV15	TRBD2	few
TGTGCCAGCAGCCAACTGGGCTCCTACAATGAGCAGTTCTTC	CASSQLGSYNEQFF	TRBJ2-1	TRBV3-1	NA	NA
TGTGCCAGCAGTTCCCCCGCGACTAGCGGGAAAGAGACCCAGTACTTC	CASSSPATSGKETQYF	TRBJ2-5	TRBV28	TRBD2	NA
TGTGCCAGCAGCTCCTACAGGGGACGAACGTACGAGCAGTACTTC	CASSSYRGRTYEQYF	TRBJ2-7	TRBV7-9	TRBD1	NA
TGTGCCAGCAGTTTTGGGCCCGGCGGCCCCTACGAGCAGTACTTC	CASSFGPGGPYEQYF	TRBJ2-7	TRBV27	NA	NA
TGTGCCAGCAGCTTCCCCGGCGGGCCCCGCACAGATACGCAGTATTTT	CASSFPGGPRTDTQYF	TRBJ2-3	TRBV7-2	NA	few
TGCAGCGTTCGGACAGACTACACAGATACGCAGTATTTT	CSVRTDYTDTQYF	TRBJ2-3	TRBV29-1	NA	NA
TGTGCTAGTTCTCGGGGCTTGAACACTGAAGCTTTCTTT	CASSRGLNTEAFF	TRBJ1-1	TRBV12-5	NA	few
TGTGCCAGCAGTTCCGGGGACCCGTTCTATGGCTACACCTTC	CASSSGDPFYGYTF	TRBJ1-2	TRBV28	NA	few
TGTGCCCGCATACAGGGGGCTACCGGGGAGCTGTTTTTT	CARIQGATGELFF	TRBJ2-2	TRBV28	TRBD1	NA
TGTGCCAGCAGTTTCCGACAGGGAATTTATGAGCAGTACTTC	CASSFRQGIYEQYF	TRBJ2-7	TRBV12-3/TRBV12-4	TRBD1	NA
TGTGTCAGCAGTTCCGAGACAGGTCGTGTCACTGAAGCTTTCTTT	CVSSSETGRVTEAFF	TRBJ1-1	TRBV6-2/TRBV6-3	NA	NA
TGCAGCGTTGAAACAGCCTCCGATGGCTACACCTTC	CSVETASDGYTF	TRBJ1-2	TRBV29-1	NA	few